This T cell receptor (beta chain) was recovered during a study of blood T cell repertoires in COVID-19. Overall study context: Researchers got acute and convalescent COVID-19 samples from the United States, Italy and Spain.

Authors' methods: Nucleated cell counts were estimated from reference gene primer amplification. Repertoires were generated with immunoSEQ multiplex PCR, while TCRdb's copy carries only in-frame clones and drops some. Clone size and the V and J calls come from that table; the DNA yielded D and trimming. The repertoire holds fewer than 300,000 clones, with roughly nine tenths as singletons. The germline V gene has CDR1 LGHDT and CDR2 YNNKEL (reference sequence). With V trimmed by 1 base and J by 11 bases, 5 bases remained unmatched. The CDR3 covers 14 residues. This clone was recorded only once. Enrolled during active infection, Seattle patients were then followed longitudinally.

This sequence originates from a woman in her 30s with COVID-19, enrolled during active disease. V gene TRBV3-1 (or the pseudogene TRBV3-2) combines with J gene TRBJ1-6; TRBD1 matches 7 bases. Sequenced material: peripheral blood. The CDR3 DNA reads as TGTGCCAGCAGCCAAGGAACAGGGGTTACACCCCTCCACTTT. Its translation: CASSQGTGVTPLHF.